This T cell receptor beta chain was obtained from a study of T cell responses to AZD1222 COVID-19 vaccine. Produced via immunoSEQ multiplex PCR; TCRdb's table is partial and in-frame only. Here the sample spans under 200,000 clones, around nine tenths being singletons. A note on this clone: The antigen is not known.

Study-wide results and caveats: Targeting of unmutated variant regions was reportedly seen in nearly half of spike-specific TCRs. Vaccine-related CD4 TCRs covered spike, predominating at 160-218 and 743-854.

With 2 bases removed from V and 0 bases from J, the gap between germline ends came to 10 bases. The CDR3 is made up of 15 amino acids. Germline CDR1 SGHAT, CDR2 FQNNGV. The rearrangement uses TRBV11-2 and TRBJ1-1; D is possibly TRBD1 (6 bases). The specimen comprised peripheral blood, sampled on day 0 of AZD1222 vaccination. The clonotype originates from an adult in good health. The CDR3 coding sequence is TGTGCCAGCAGCTTATCAGGGGACATGAACACTGAAGCTTTCTTT. It specifies CASSLSGDMNTEAFF.